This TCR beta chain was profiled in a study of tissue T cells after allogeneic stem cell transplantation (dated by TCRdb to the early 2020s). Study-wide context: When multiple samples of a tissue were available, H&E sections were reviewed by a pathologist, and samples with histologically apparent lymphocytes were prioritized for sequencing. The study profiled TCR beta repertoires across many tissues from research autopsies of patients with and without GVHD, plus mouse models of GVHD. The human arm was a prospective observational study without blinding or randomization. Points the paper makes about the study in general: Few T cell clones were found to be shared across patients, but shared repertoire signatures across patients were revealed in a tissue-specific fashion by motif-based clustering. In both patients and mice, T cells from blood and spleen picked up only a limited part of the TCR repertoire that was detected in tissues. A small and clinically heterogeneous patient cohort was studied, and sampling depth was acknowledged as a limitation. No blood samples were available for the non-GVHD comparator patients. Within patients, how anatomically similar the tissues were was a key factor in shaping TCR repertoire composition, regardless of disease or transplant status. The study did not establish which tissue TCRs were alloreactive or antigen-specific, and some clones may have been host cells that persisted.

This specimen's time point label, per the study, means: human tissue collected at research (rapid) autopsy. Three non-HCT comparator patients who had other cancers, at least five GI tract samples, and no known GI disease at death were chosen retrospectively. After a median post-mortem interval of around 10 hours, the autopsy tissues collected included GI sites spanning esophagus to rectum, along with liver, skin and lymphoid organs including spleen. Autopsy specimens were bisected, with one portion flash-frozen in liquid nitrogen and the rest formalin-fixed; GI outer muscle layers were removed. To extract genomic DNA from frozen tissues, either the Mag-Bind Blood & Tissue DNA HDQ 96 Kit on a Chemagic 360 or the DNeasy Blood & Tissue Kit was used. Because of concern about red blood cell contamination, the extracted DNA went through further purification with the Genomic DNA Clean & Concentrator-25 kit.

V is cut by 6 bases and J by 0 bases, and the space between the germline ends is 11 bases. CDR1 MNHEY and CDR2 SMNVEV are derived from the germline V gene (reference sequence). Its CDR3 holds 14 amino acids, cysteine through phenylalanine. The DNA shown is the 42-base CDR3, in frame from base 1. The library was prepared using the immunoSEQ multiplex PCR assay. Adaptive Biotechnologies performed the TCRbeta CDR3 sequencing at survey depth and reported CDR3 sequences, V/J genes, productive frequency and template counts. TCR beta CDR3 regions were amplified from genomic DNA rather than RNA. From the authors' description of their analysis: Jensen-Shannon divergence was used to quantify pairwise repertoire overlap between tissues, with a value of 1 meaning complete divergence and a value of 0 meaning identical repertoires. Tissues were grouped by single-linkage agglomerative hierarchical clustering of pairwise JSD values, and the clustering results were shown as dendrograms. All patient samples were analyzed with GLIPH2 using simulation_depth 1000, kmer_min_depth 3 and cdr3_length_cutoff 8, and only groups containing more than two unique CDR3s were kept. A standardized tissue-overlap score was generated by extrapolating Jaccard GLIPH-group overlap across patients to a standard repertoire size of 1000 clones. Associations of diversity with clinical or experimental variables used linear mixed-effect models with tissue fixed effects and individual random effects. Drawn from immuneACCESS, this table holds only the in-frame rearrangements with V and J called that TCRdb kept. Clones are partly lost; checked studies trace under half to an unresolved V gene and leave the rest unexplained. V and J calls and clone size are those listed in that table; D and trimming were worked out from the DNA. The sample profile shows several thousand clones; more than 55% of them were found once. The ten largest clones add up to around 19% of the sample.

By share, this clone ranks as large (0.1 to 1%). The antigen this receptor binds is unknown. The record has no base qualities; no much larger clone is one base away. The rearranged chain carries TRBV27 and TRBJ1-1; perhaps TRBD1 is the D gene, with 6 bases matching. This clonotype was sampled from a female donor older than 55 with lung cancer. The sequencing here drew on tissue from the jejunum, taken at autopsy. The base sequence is TGTGCCAGCAGCCGGCGGACAGTGAACACTGAAGCTTTCTTT. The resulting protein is CASSRRTVNTEAFF.